These 30 T cell receptor beta chains came from one sample sequenced in a study of T-cell memory formation after mild COVID-19. TCRdb called the 5' RACE reads again in MiXCR, with one record for every CDR3 protein. This table has 200,000 to 250,000 distinct CDR3 sequences, 9.5% to 10% appearing once. Sequencing was carried out using PBMCs or a T cell subset sorted from them (not recorded which). The receptors come from a man between 18 and 29 years old who had mild COVID-19 (a few samples of this study predate the infection). Cell type and time point are not known.

This clonotype occurred many times. The genes are TRBV7-2 and TRBJ2-2; 11 nucleotides match TRBD2. The V gene's germline CDR1 is SGHTA and CDR2 FQGNSA. Unmatched junction bases numbered 16, after V lost 4 bases and J lost 6 bases. The CDR3 covers 19 residues. The CDR3 region is CASSSRALAGATGSGELFF. The CDR3, as DNA: TGTGCCAGCAGCTCGCGCGCACTAGCGGGGGCAACTGGGTCCGGGGAGCTGTTTTTT.

This clonotype has a count of ten or more. The chain employs TRBV6-2 or TRBV6-3 and TRBJ2-2, with D uncertain. Germline-derived CDR1 and CDR2 are MNHEY and SVGEGT. V was trimmed by 8 bases and J by 6 bases, leaving 10 bases between them. CDR3 length: 12 residues. The CDR3 reads CASRLPPGELFF. In DNA form, the CDR3 reads TGTGCCAGCCGCTTACCCCCCGGGGAGCTGTTTTTT.

The table lists this clonotype with a few counts. This chain links TRBV3-1 with TRBJ2-7; perhaps TRBD1 as D (6 bases). CDR1 is LGHDT and CDR2 is YNNKEL in the germline V gene (reference sequence). V lost 3 bases, J lost 9 bases, and 18 bases lay in between. The CDR3 length is 14 residues. CDR3 loop: CASSHRDIVRVQYF. DNA of the CDR3: TGTGCCAGCAGCCACCGGGACATCGTCCGTGTGCAGTACTTC.

This clonotype occurred a few times. This chain joins TRBV20-1 and TRBJ2-5, with no clear D. V was trimmed by 6 bases and J by 1 base, leaving 6 bases between them. Germline CDR1 DFQATT, CDR2 SNEGSKA (reference sequence). The CDR3 length is 11 residues. The CDR3 reads CSAVGQETQYF. In nucleotides, the CDR3 is TGCAGTGCCGTAGGCCAAGAGACCCAGTACTTC.

This clonotype has ten or more counts. The gene calls are TRBV28 and TRBJ1-3; the D gene is possibly TRBD1 (5 bases). CDR1 is MDHEN, CDR2 SYDVKM, per germline. Trimming cost V 5 bases and J 4 bases, with 9 bases left between them. The CDR3 spans 13 residues. CDR3 in amino acids: CASSQQGGNTIYF. DNA for the CDR3: TGTGCCAGCAGTCAGCAGGGAGGAAACACCATATATTTT.

The chain carries TRBV4-1 and TRBJ1-1; no reliable D call. CDR1 and CDR2 from the germline V gene are MGHRA and YSYEKL. This CDR3 is built from 11 residues. The V gene lost 4 bases and the J gene lost 12 bases, with 12 bases spanning the gap. CDR3 region: CASSRATATFF. DNA for the CDR3: TGCGCCAGCAGCCGAGCAACGGCGACTTTCTTT.

This clonotype was counted between two and nine times. This rearrangement joins TRBV28 to TRBJ1-6; D not resolved. Germline V lookup: CDR1 MDHEN, CDR2 SYDVKM. Trimming stripped 6 bases from V and 0 bases from J, with 12 bases between. The CDR3 spans 16 residues. The CDR3 here is CASRKKQSSYNSPLHF. DNA for the CDR3: TGTGCCAGCAGGAAAAAACAGAGCTCCTATAATTCACCCCTCCACTTT. The variable domain in full, with the rest retrieved from reference TRBV28 and TRBJ1-6, is DVKVTQSSRYLVKRTGEKVFLECVQDMDHENMFWYRQDPGLGLRLIYFSYDVKMKEKGDIPEGYSVSREKKERFSLILESASTNQTSMYLCASRKKQSSYNSPLHFGNGTRLTVT.

This clonotype was detected many times. The chain couples TRBV5-5 to TRBJ2-3, with no clear D. CDR1 and CDR2 from the germline V gene are SGHKS and YYEKEE (reference sequence). This CDR3 is 15 amino acids long. The ends were cut back, 2 bases at V and 5 bases at J, with 15 bases in the middle. The CDR3 protein is CASSFDSLLEDTQYF. CDR3 in DNA: TGTGCCAGCAGCTTCGACTCCCTTTTGGAAGATACGCAGTATTTT.

This clonotype occurred a few times. The CDR3 nucleotides are TGTGCCAGCAGCCAAGAATGGGGGGGAAACACTGAAGCTTTCTTT. Translated: CASSQEWGGNTEAFF. The V call is TRBV4-2, the J call TRBJ1-1; maybe TRBD1 (5 bases). Germline V lookup: CDR1 LGHNA, CDR2 YNFKEQ. The ends were cut back, 0 bases at V and 2 bases at J, with 10 bases in the middle. The CDR3 length is 15 residues.

V and J are TRBV7-2 and TRBJ1-1; tentative D call: TRBD1 (5 bases). Trimming stripped 7 bases from V and 1 base from J, with 13 bases between. There are 14 residues in the CDR3. Germline lookup yields CDR1 SGHTA and CDR2 FQGNSA. CDR3 sequence: CASTVGGTNTEAFF. The CDR3, as DNA: TGTGCCAGCACCGTCGGGGGGACGAACACTGAAGCTTTCTTT.

This chain links TRBV4-3 with TRBJ1-5; D is ambiguous. The CDR3 loop spans 13 amino acids. Trimming took 0 bases from V and 6 from J, leaving 6 bases between them. Germline lookup yields CDR1 LGHNA and CDR2 YSLEER. CDR3 in DNA: TGCGCCAGCAGCCAAGATCTAAGTCAGCCCCAGCATTTT. Its translation is CASSQDLSQPQHF.

This clonotype appeared many times. The V call is TRBV7-2, the J call TRBJ2-5; TRBD2 aligns across 9 bases. CDR1 SGHTA and CDR2 FQGNSA come from the germline V gene. The CDR3 sequence is 16 residues long. V lost 0 bases and J lost 6; bases outside the gene matches: 8. In nucleotides, the CDR3 is TGTGCCAGCAGCTTAGCGGCGGGGGGGCCTTCAAAGACCCAGTACTTC. Amino acids: CASSLAAGGPSKTQYF.

The V and J genes are TRBV12-3 or TRBV12-4 and TRBJ1-6; 7 nucleotides align to TRBD1. The CDR3 contains 15 residues. V lost 5 bases and J lost 2; bases outside the gene matches: 3. The CDR3 sequence: CASSQGGTYNSPLHF. CDR3 DNA: TGTGCCAGCAGTCAGGGGGGAACCTATAATTCACCCCTCCACTTT.

V gene TRBV7-9 combines with J gene TRBJ1-1; no definite D call. Germline CDR1 reads SEHNR; CDR2 reads FQNEAQ (reference sequence). V lost 3 bases and J lost 5, with 13 bases in between. The CDR3 spans 14 residues. Written as DNA, the CDR3 is TGTGCCAGCAGCTTTCCCCACGGAAGAACTGAAGCTTTCTTT. It is translated as CASSFPHGRTEAFF.

This rearrangement joins TRBV12-3 or TRBV12-4 to TRBJ2-3; no clear D gene. CDR3 length equals 13 residues. V was cut by 7 bases and J by 2 bases, with 10 bases left in between. CDR3 bases: TGTGCCAGCACTGGAGTGTCCACAGATACGCAGTATTTT. Its protein product is CASTGVSTDTQYF.

The chain recombines TRBV19 with TRBJ1-4; a weak D match, TRBD1 (6 bases). V lost 10 bases and J 7 bases, leaving 16 bases between the germline ends. Germline CDR1 LNHDA, CDR2 SQIVND (reference sequence). The CDR3 runs to 13 residues. CDR3 loop: CATTRGQTEKLFF. Here the CDR3 DNA reads TGTGCCACCACGCGGGGGCAAACTGAAAAACTGTTTTTT.

V gene TRBV9 combines with J gene TRBJ1-5; TRBD1 might be the D (5 bases). Trimming removed 4 bases from V and 3 bases from J, with 17 bases in between. CDR3 length equals 16 residues. CDR1 and CDR2 from the germline V gene are SGDLS and YYNGEE. Here the CDR3 reads CASSPRGDGPNQPQHF. The CDR3 DNA follows: TGTGCCAGCAGCCCCAGAGGGGACGGCCCCAATCAGCCCCAGCATTTT. The variable domain in full, with the rest retrieved from reference TRBV9 and TRBJ1-5, is DSGVTQTPKHLITATGQRVTLRCSPRSGDLSVYWYQQSLDQGLQFLIQYYNGEERAKGNILERFSAQQFPDLHSELNLSSLELGDSALYFCASSPRGDGPNQPQHFGDGTRLSIL.

This clonotype came up a few times. The genes are TRBV20-1 and TRBJ2-7; 10 bases match TRBD2. Germline V gene sequence: CDR1 DFQATT, CDR2 SNEGSKA (reference sequence). The V and J ends lost 6 bases and 5 bases, in that order; junction bases with no gene match: 7. CDR3 length equals 13 residues. The CDR3 region has the DNA TGCAGTGCCGAACTAGCGGGGAGCAACGAGCAGTACGTC. Amino acids: CSAELAGSNEQYV.

This clonotype was seen repeatedly, ten times or more. This CDR3 is CASSLRTGFTDTQYF. The CDR3, as DNA: TGTGCCAGCAGTTTAAGGACAGGATTCACAGATACGCAGTATTTT. The chain uses TRBV28 and TRBJ2-3, with 7 bases lining up with TRBD1. The CDR3 length is 15 residues. Germline CDR1 MDHEN, CDR2 SYDVKM. V lost 2 bases, J lost 2 bases, and 4 bases stayed unmatched.

This chain links TRBV7-3 with TRBJ1-5; TRBD1 matches at 7 bases. Germline V gives CDR1 SGHTA, CDR2 FQGTGA. CDR3 size: 15 residues. V gave up 5 bases and J gave up 3 bases; unmatched junction bases: 7. The CDR3 nucleotides are TGTGCCAGCAGCCAGACAGGGATTTTCAATCAGCCCCAGCATTTT. It is translated as CASSQTGIFNQPQHF.

The chain recombines TRBV7-9 with TRBJ2-2, with D possibly being TRBD1 (5 bases). The germline CDR1 and CDR2 sequences are SEHNR and FQNEAQ (reference sequence). V was clipped by 5 bases and J by 4 bases, with 14 bases between them. This CDR3 is 15 amino acids long. The CDR3 coding sequence is TGTGCCAGCAGCCCGCACAGGTCTCGCACCGGGGAGCTGTTTTTT. It yields the protein CASSPHRSRTGELFF.

The chain's CDR3 is CASSASYRAGANVLTF. The CDR3 nucleotides are TGTGCCAGCAGCGCCAGCTACAGGGCTGGGGCCAACGTCCTGACTTTC. The chain carries TRBV5-6 and TRBJ2-6, with a weak D call TRBD1 (6 bases). The CDR3 is made up of 16 amino acids. V was pared by 4 bases and J by 2 bases, with 13 bases between. CDR1 is SGHDT, CDR2 YYEEEE, per germline. The complete variable domain, with remaining parts taken from reference TRBV5-6 and TRBJ2-6, reads DAGVTQSPTHLIKTRGQQVTLRCSPKSGHDTVSWYQQALGQGPQFIFQYYEEEERQRGNFPDRFSGHQFPNYSSELNVNALLLGDSALYLCASSASYRAGANVLTFGAGSRLTVL.

The rearrangement links TRBV12-3 or TRBV12-4 to TRBJ2-7, with D possibly matching TRBD2 (6 bases). The V gene lost 3 bases and the J gene lost 6 bases, with 18 bases spanning the gap. The CDR3 runs 15 residues. CDR3 sequence (DNA): TGTGCCAGCAGTTTCCCGGAGGGCGGCCGTCTCGAGCAGTACTTC. Amino acids: CASSFPEGGRLEQYF.

This clonotype was seen a few times. V gene TRBV2 combines with J gene TRBJ2-7, with D uncertain. The V gene lost 1 base and the J gene lost 3 bases, with 7 bases spanning the gap. The CDR3 consists of 13 residues. Germline-derived CDR1 and CDR2 are SNHLY and FYNNEI. The CDR3 DNA reads TGTGCCAGCAGTGAAGATTCAGGCTACGAGCAGTACGTC. Its translation: CASSEDSGYEQYV.

V and J are TRBV7-9 and TRBJ1-2; D gene ambiguous. CDR1 and CDR2 from the germline V gene are SEHNR and FQNEAQ (reference sequence). There are 11 residues in the CDR3. Trimming removed 3 bases from V and 10 bases from J, with 9 bases in between. The CDR3 loop reads CASSFEDFYTF. The CDR3 DNA sequence: TGTGCCAGCAGCTTCGAGGATTTCTACACCTTC.

In the case of this clonotype: The missing conserved phenylalanine or tryptophan at the end of this CDR3 makes a read error likely. CDR3 DNA: TGCGCCAGCAGCCACAGGGGGCTGAATCAGCCCCAGCATTTG. It specifies CASSHRGLNQPQHL. This chain joins TRBV4-1 and TRBJ1-5, with 8 bases matching TRBD1. Looked up from germline, CDR1 is MGHRA and CDR2 is YSYEKL. This CDR3 is 14 amino acids long. Losses at the gene ends were 3 bases for V and 4 bases for J; bases not matched to a gene: 2.

This clonotype showed up just a few times. V gene TRBV12-3 or TRBV12-4 combines with J gene TRBJ1-1; unclear D gene. The CDR3 runs 14 residues. V gave up 8 bases and J gave up 1 base, with 14 bases separating them. This CDR3 is CASHQDFQNTEAFF. Written as DNA, the CDR3 is TGTGCCAGCCACCAGGACTTCCAGAACACTGAAGCTTTCTTT.

The chain uses TRBV5-1 and TRBJ2-3; 7 positions agree with TRBD2. The CDR3 loop spans 15 amino acids. V shed 2 bases, J shed 1 base, and the junction held 4 bases outside the gene matches. Germline V gives CDR1 SGHRS, CDR2 YFSETQ. CDR3 region: CASSLNRGGTDTQYF. The DNA for the CDR3 is TGCGCCAGCAGCTTAAACCGGGGGGGCACAGATACGCAGTATTTT.

The chain couples TRBV6-6 to TRBJ2-1; D ambiguous. The CDR3 is 12 amino acids. The V gene lost 2 bases and the J gene lost 9 bases, with 8 bases spanning the gap. Germline V gene sequence: CDR1 MNHNY, CDR2 SVGAGI (reference sequence). CDR3 coding DNA: TGTGCCAGCAGTTACACGGTCACTGAGCAGTTCTTC. Translating it yields CASSYTVTEQFF.

This clonotype showed up many times. This chain connects TRBV7-3 to TRBJ2-3; 7 positions agree with TRBD2. With V trimmed by 6 bases and J by 0 bases, 9 bases remained unmatched. Germline V gives CDR1 SGHTA, CDR2 FQGTGA. The CDR3 covers 16 residues. CDR3 bases: TGTGCCAGCAGACCCCTGGTGCGGGAGAGCACAGATACGCAGTATTTT. Translated: CASRPLVRESTDTQYF.